These 5 T cell receptor beta chains share one sample of origin, sequenced in a study of blood T cell repertoires in COVID-19. TCRdb's table, derived via immunoSEQ multiplex PCR, lists solely in-frame clones and lacks some. Of 150,000 to 200,000 clones in the sample, roughly 90% are singletons; the top ten hold 6% to 7.5%. The sample was PBMCs or T cells enriched from blood (not recorded which). Receptors originate from a woman aged 50 to 60 who had recovered from COVID-19.

The rearrangement links TRBV20-1 to TRBJ2-3; tentative D call: TRBD1 (6 bases). Trimming cost V 3 bases and J 0 bases, with 13 bases left between them. Germline assignment: CDR1 DFQATT and CDR2 SNEGSKA (reference sequence). The length of the CDR3 is 15 residues. The CDR3 spells CSASTGGLSTDTQYF. In nucleotides, the CDR3 is TGCAGTGCTAGTACTGGGGGCCTTAGCACAGATACGCAGTATTTT.

The chain joins TRBV4-2 to TRBJ2-3, with D possibly TRBD2 on 6 matching bases. CDR3 length: 17 residues. V shed 0 bases and J shed 5 bases, with 18 bases lying between them. The germline gives CDR1 LGHNA, CDR2 YNFKEQ. CDR3 sequence: CASSQEWADGGRDTQYF. CDR3 nucleotides: TGTGCCAGCAGCCAAGAATGGGCCGACGGGGGACGAGATACGCAGTATTTT.

In its sample, this clone was seen a few times. The chain carries TRBV6-5 and TRBJ1-1, with 9 bases matching TRBD1. CDR3 length: 14 residues. V lost 6 bases and J lost 5; bases outside the gene matches: 7. CDR1 and CDR2 (germline): MNHEY, SVGAGI. The CDR3 DNA reads as TGTGCCAGCAGGATACAGGGGGCTCGGACTGAAGCTTTCTTT. Its protein is CASRIQGARTEAFF.

This clone appeared a single time. The chain recombines TRBV30 with TRBJ2-5, with D possibly matching TRBD1 (5 bases). V shed 0 bases and J shed 0 bases, with 14 bases lying between them. CDR3 length equals 16 residues. Germline assignment: CDR1 GTSNPN and CDR2 SVGIG (reference sequence). Here the CDR3 reads CAWSVSRTSYQETQYF. The CDR3 DNA follows: TGTGCCTGGAGTGTATCCAGGACATCCTACCAAGAGACCCAGTACTTC.

The V and J genes are TRBV12-5 and TRBJ1-5; 10 nucleotides match TRBD1. Germline V gene data show CDR1 as LGHNT and CDR2 as FRNRAP. V lost 6 bases, J lost 5 bases, and 7 bases stayed unmatched. This CDR3 is 15 amino acids long. For the CDR3, the DNA is TGTGCTAGTGGGGCCCCGGGACAGGGGCATCAGCCCCAGCATTTT. Translating it yields CASGAPGQGHQPQHF.